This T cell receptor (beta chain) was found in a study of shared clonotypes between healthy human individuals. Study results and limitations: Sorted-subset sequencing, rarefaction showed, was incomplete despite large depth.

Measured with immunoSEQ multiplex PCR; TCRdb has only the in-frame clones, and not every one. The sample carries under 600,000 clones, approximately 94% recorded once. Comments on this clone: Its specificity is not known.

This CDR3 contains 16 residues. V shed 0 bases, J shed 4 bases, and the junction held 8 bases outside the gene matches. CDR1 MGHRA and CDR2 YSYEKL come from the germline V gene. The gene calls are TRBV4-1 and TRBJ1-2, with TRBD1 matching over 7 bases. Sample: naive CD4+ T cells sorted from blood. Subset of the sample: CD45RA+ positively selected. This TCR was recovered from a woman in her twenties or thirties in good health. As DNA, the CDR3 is TGCGCCAGCAGCCAAGATCCCCCAGGGGGGGTCTATGGCTACACCTTC. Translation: CASSQDPPGGVYGYTF.